This paragraph reports one T cell receptor (beta chain). The entry originates in a study of blood T cell repertoires in COVID-19. On the study more broadly: Both acute and convalescent COVID-19 samples were obtained from the United States, Italy and Spain. In each case, the material was cDNA or gDNA derived from T cells, B-cell-depleted T cells, or PBMCs.

The J segment lost 13 bases and the V segment lost 5 bases, leaving 14 bases of the junction unmatched. The CDR3 is 15 residues long. Germline lookup yields CDR1 SGHTA and CDR2 FQGNSA. The authors' processing: Amplification of reference gene primers provided the estimated nucleated cell counts. TCRdb keeps only in-frame clones here, not all; method: immunoSEQ multiplex PCR. D and trimming were read from the DNA, whereas the V and J calls and clone size are those reported in that table. The sample shows about 120,000 clones, around 90% of them seen only once. This rearrangement joins TRBV7-2 to TRBJ2-1; 10 nucleotides align to TRBD1. Sequencing was done on a sample of peripheral blood. This sequence originates from a man aged 45-65 years with active COVID-19. The chain's CDR3 is CASSLGQGGTSGQFF. CDR3 nucleotides: TGTGCCAGCAGCCTCGGACAGGGGGGAACCTCTGGTCAGTTCTTC.